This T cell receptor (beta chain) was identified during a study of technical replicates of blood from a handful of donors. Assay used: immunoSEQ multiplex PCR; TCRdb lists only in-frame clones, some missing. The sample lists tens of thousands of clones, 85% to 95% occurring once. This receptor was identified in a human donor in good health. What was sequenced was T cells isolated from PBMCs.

The CDR3 region is CASSDGLAAYSYNEQFF. CDR3 nucleotide sequence: TGCGCCAGCAGTGATGGACTAGCGGCTTACTCCTACAATGAGCAGTTCTTC. The chain has TRBV5-1 and TRBJ2-1; 10 positions agree with TRBD2. The CDR3 is 17 amino acids. Germline-derived CDR1 and CDR2 are SGHRS and YFSETQ. The J segment lost 0 bases and the V segment lost 5 bases, leaving 8 bases of the junction unmatched.